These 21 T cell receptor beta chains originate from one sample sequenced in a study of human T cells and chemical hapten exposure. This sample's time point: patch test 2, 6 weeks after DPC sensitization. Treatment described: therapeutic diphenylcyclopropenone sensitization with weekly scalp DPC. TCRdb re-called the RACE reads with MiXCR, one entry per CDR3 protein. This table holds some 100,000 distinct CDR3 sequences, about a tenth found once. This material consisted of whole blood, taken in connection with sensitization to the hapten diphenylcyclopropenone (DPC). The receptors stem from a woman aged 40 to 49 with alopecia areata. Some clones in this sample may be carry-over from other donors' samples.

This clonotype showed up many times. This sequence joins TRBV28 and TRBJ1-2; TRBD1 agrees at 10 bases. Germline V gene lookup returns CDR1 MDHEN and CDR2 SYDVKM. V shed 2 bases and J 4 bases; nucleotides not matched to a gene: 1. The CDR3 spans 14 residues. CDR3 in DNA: TGTGCCAGCAGTTTAGGACAGGGGGTCTATGGCTACACCTTC. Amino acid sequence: CASSLGQGVYGYTF.

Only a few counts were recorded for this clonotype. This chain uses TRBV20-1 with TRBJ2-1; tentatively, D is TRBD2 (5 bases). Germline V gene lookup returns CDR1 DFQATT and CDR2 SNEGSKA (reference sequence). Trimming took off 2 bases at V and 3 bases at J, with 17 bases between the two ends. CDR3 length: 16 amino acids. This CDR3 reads CSARPPGREFYNEQFF. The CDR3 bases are TGCAGTGCTAGACCTCCGGGAAGGGAGTTCTACAATGAGCAGTTCTTC.

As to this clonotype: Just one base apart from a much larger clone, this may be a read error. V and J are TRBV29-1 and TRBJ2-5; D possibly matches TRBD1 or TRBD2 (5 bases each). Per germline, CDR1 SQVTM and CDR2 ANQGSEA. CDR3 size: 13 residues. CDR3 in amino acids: CSVKEGNKRTQYF. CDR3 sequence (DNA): TGCAGCGTTAAAGAGGGGAACAAGAGAACCCAGTACTTC.

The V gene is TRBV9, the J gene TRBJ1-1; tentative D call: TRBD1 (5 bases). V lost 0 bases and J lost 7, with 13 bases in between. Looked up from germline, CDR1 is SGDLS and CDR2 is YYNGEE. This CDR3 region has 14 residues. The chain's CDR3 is CASSVDGTLYEAFF. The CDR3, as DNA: TGTGCCAGCAGCGTAGACGGGACTCTATATGAAGCTTTCTTT.

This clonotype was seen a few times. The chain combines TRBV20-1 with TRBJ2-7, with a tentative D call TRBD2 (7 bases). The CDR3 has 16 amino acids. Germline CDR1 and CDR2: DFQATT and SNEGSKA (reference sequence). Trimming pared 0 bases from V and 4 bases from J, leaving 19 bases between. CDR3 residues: CSARDKGGDGPYEQYF. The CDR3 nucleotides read TGCAGTGCTAGAGACAAAGGGGGGGATGGACCATACGAGCAGTACTTC.

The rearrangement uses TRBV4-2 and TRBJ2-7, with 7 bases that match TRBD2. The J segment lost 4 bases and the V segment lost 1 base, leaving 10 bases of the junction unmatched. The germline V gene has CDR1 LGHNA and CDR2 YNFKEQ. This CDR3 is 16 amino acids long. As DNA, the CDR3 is TGTGCCAGCAGCCAAGCCGGCGGCGGGAGTTTGTACGAGCAGTACTTC. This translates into CASSQAGGGSLYEQYF.

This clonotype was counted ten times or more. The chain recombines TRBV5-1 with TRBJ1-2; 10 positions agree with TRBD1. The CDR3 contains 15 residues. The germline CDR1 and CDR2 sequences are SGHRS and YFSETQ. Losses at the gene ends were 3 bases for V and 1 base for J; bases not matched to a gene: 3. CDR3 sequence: CASSWGQGRNYGYTF. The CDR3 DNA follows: TGCGCCAGCAGCTGGGGACAGGGGCGTAACTATGGCTACACCTTC. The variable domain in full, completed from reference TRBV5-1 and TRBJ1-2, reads KAGVTQTPRYLIKTRGQQVTLSCSPISGHRSVSWYQQTPGQGLQFLFEYFSETQRNKGNFPGRFSGRQFSNSRSEMNVSTLELGDSALYLCASSWGQGRNYGYTFGSGTRLTVV.

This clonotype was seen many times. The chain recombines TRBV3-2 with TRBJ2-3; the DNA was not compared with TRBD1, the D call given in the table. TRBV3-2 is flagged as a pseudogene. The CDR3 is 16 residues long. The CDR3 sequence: CASSEARPHLTDTQYF. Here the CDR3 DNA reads TGTGCCAGCAGCGAAGCCCGCCCACATCTCACAGATACGCAGTATTTT.

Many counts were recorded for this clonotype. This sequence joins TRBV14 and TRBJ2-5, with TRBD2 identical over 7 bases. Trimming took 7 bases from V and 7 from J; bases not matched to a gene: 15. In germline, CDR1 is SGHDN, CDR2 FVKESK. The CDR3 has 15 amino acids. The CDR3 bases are TGTGCCAGCACCCCCGGGGGAGGGCCCATTTGGACCCAGTACTTC. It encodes CASTPGGGPIWTQYF.

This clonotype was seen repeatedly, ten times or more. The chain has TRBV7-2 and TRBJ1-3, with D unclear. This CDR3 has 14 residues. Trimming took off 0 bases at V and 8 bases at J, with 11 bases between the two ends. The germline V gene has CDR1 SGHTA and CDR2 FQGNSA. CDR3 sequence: CASSLAGGRHTIYF. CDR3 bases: TGTGCCAGCAGCTTAGCGGGAGGGCGGCACACCATATATTTT. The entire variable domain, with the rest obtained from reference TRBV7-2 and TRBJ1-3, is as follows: GAGVSQSPSNKVTEKGKDVELRCDPISGHTALYWYRQSLGQGLEFLIYFQGNSAPDKSGLPSDRFSAERTGGSVSTLTIQRTQQEDSAVYLCASSLAGGRHTIYFGEGSWLTVV.

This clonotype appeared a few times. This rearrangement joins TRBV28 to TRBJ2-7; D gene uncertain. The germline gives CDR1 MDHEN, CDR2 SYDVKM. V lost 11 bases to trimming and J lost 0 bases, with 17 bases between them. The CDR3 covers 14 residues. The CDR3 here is CAAQVPGSSYEQYF. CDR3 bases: TGTGCCGCCCAAGTCCCAGGCAGCTCCTACGAGCAGTACTTC.

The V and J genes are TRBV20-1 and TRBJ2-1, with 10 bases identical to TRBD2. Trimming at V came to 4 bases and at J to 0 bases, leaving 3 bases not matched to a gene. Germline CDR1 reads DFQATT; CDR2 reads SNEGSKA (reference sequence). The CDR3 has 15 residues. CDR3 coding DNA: TGCAGTGCTACAATAGCGGGGGGCTCCTACAATGAGCAGTTCTTC. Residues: CSATIAGGSYNEQFF.

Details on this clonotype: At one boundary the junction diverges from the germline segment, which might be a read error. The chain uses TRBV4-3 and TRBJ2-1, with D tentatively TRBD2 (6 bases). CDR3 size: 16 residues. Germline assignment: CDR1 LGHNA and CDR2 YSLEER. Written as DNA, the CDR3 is TGCGCCAACAGCCAAGATACACTAGCTGCCTACAATGAGCAGTTCTTC. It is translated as CANSQDTLAAYNEQFF.

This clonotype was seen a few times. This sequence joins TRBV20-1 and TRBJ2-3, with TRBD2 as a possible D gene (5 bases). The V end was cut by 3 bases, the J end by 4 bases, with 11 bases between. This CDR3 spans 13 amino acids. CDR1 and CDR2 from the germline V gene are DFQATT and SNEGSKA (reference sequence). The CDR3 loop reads CSASRDSPDTQYF. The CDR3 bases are TGCAGTGCTAGTCGGGATAGTCCAGATACGCAGTATTTT.

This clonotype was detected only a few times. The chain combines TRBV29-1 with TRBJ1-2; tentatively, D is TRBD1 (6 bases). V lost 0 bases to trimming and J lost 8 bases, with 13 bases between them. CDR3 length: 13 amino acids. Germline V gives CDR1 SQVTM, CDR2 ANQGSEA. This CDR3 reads CSVEEGHSGGYTF. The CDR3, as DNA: TGCAGCGTTGAAGAGGGACACAGCGGAGGCTACACCTTC. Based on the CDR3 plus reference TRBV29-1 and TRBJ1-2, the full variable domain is SAVISQKPSRDICQRGTSLTIQCQVDSQVTMMFWYRQQPGQSLTLIATANQGSEATYESGFVIDKFPISRPNLTFSTLTVSNMSPEDSSIYLCSVEEGHSGGYTFGSGTRLTVV.

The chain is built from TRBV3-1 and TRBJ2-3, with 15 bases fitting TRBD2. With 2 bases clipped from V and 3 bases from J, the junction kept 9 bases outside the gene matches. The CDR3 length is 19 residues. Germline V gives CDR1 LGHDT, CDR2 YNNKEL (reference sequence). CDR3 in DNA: TGTGCCAGCAGCCAACCTAAGGGACTAGCGGGAGGTGTGACAGATACGCAGTATTTT. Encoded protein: CASSQPKGLAGGVTDTQYF.

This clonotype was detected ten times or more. The CDR3: CASSQSRLTGELFF. The DNA of the CDR3 is TGCGCCAGCAGCCAATCACGACTCACCGGGGAGCTGTTTTTT. The chain is built from TRBV4-3 and TRBJ2-2; D remains ambiguous. The germline V gene encodes CDR1 LGHNA and CDR2 YSLEER. Trimming removed 2 bases at V and 4 bases at J, with 8 bases between. This CDR3 is built from 14 residues.

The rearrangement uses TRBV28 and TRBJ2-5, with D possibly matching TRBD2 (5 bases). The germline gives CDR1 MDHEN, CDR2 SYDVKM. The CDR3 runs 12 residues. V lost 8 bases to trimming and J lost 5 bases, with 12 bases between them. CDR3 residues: CASLAGGETQYF. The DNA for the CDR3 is TGTGCCAGCCTGGCAGGAGGCGAGACCCAGTACTTC.

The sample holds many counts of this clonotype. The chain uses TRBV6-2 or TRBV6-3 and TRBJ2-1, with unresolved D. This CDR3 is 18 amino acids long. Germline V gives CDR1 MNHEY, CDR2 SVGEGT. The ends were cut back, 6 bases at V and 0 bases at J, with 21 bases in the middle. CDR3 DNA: TGTGCCAGCAGCCTCCTCCCACCGGGTCAGAGCTCCTACAATGAGCAGTTCTTC. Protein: CASSLLPPGQSSYNEQFF.

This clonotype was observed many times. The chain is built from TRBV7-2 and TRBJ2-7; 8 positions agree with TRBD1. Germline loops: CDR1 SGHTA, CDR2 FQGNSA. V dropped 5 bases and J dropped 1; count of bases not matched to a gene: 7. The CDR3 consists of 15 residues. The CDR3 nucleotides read TGTGCCAGCAGCCCCCGGACAGGGTTGTCCTACGAGCAGTACTTC. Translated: CASSPRTGLSYEQYF.

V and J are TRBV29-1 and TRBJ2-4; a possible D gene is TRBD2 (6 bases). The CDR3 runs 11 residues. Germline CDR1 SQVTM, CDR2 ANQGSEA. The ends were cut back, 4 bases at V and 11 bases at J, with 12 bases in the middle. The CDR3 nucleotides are TGCAGCGTTGGCGGGGAACGGGTTCAGTACTTC. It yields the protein CSVGGERVQYF.